This T cell receptor beta chain is from a study of PD-1 blockade in classical Hodgkin lymphoma. The CDR3 is 13 amino acids. The ends were cut back, 2 bases at V and 15 bases at J, with 17 bases in the middle. From germline, CDR1 is GTSNPN and CDR2 SVGIG (reference sequence). Whole-study results and caveats: Complete responders had baseline diversity similar to newly diagnosed patients. A significant rise in TCR diversity was seen by C4D1 for CD4+ cells but not for CD8+ cells. Newly diagnosed patients reportedly trailed healthy donors in baseline TCR diversity.

Comment on this clone: The antigen remains undetermined.

Libraries were prepared by immunoSEQ multiplex PCR; TCRdb keeps only in-frame clonotypes and omits some of them. The sample shows about 44,000 clones, roughly two thirds of them seen only once. Sample time point: cycle 4 day 1 (C4D1), after 5 to 7 weeks of nivolumab. Each patient's relapse followed autologous stem cell transplantation, and brentuximab vedotin exposure varied. The source is a human donor with classical Hodgkin lymphoma. The sequencing here drew on peripheral blood mononuclear cells (PBMCs), taken before the fourth cycle of nivolumab. This chain connects TRBV30 to TRBJ1-6; D might be TRBD1 (5 bases). Here the CDR3 reads CAWSLGTGTFLHF. In nucleotides, the CDR3 is TGTGCCTGGAGTCTGGGCACAGGCACCTTCCTCCACTTT.